There are a few counts of the clone carrying this TCR beta chain. Its target is not known. These data belong to a study of CD8 T cells in ankylosing spondylitis. Study findings and constraints: In ankylosing spondylitis blood, a motif of fewer than 10 highly homologous TCR beta variants appeared characteristic. Several of the motif variants were reported before in synovial fluid and blood from reactive arthritis. Within peripheral blood, clones linked to disease were CD8+ and relatively rare.

For TCR beta, libraries came from quantitative 5'-RACE with molecular barcodes. One entry per CDR3 protein results from TCRdb running MiXCR on the 5' RACE reads. The table includes around 890,000 distinct CDR3 sequences, about 10% detected once. CDR1 is MNHNS, CDR2 SASEGT, per germline. There are 16 residues in the CDR3. The V and J ends lost 10 bases and 4 bases, in that order; junction bases with no gene match: 14. The sequence was collected from a male donor with ankylosing spondylitis. Sequenced sample: blood, either unsorted or a sorted T cell fraction (not recorded which). This chain connects TRBV6-1 to TRBJ1-1; the match to TRBD1 covers 11 bases. The CDR3 sequence is CAITRLGQGAVTEAFF. CDR3 nucleotide sequence: TGTGCCATCACCCGACTCGGACAGGGGGCAGTCACTGAAGCTTTCTTT.